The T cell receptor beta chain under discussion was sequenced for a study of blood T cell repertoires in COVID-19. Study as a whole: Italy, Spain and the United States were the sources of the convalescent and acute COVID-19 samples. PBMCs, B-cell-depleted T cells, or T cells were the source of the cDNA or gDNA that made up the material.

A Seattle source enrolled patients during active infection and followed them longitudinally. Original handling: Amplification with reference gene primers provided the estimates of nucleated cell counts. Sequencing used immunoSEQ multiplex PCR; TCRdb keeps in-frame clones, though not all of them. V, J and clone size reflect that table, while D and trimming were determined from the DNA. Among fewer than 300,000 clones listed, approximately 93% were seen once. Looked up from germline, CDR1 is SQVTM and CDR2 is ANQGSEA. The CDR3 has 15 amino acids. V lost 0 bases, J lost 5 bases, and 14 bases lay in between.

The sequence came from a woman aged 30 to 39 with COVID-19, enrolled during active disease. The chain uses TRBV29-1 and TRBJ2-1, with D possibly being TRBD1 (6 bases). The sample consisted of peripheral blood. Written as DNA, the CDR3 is TGCAGCGTTGAAGAGGGCACAGGGAGCAACAATGAGCAGTTCTTC. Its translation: CSVEEGTGSNNEQFF.